Listed below are T cell receptor beta chains from one sample, sequenced in a study of blood T cell repertoires in COVID-19. Repertoires were generated with immunoSEQ multiplex PCR, while TCRdb's copy carries only in-frame clones and drops some. The repertoire consists of about 130,000 clones, with roughly 90% occurring once and the leading ten covering around 3.8%. Sequencing was performed on peripheral blood. The receptors derive from a man in his fifties or sixties with active COVID-19. Each CDR3 is given without its conserved first and last residue.

CDR3aa: ASSIRLSTNEKLF
v_gene: TRBV19
j_gene: TRBJ1-4

CDR3aa: ASSLRVLAYEQY
v_gene: TRBV7-8
j_gene: TRBJ2-7

CDR3aa: ASSSIATGSNEKLF
v_gene: TRBV5-5
j_gene: TRBJ1-4

CDR3aa: ASSVDINTEAF
v_gene: TRBV9
j_gene: TRBJ1-1

CDR3aa: ASSVRGRLAYNEQF
v_gene: TRBV19
j_gene: TRBJ2-1

CDR3aa: ASSLTSGAQY
v_gene: TRBV18
j_gene: TRBJ2-3

CDR3aa: ASSDDRGRETQY
v_gene: TRBV2
j_gene: TRBJ2-5

CDR3aa: ATSARGVGPRDTQY
v_gene: TRBV24-1
j_gene: TRBJ2-3

CDR3aa: ASSLAGRTDTQY
v_gene: TRBV27
j_gene: TRBJ2-3

CDR3aa: ASSRGQNLRSPLH
v_gene: TRBV3-1/TRBV3-2
j_gene: TRBJ1-6

CDR3aa: ASSSTSGGGNEQF
v_gene: TRBV7-8
j_gene: TRBJ2-1

CDR3aa: ASSLVGQRNYGYT
v_gene: TRBV5-4
j_gene: TRBJ1-2

CDR3aa: ASSPGGAEQF
v_gene: TRBV18
j_gene: TRBJ2-1

CDR3aa: AISVPGQGSEQY
v_gene: TRBV10-3
j_gene: TRBJ2-7

CDR3aa: ASSSLAGRGTEAF
v_gene: TRBV13
j_gene: TRBJ1-1

CDR3aa: ASSSFKNTEAF
v_gene: TRBV7-2
j_gene: TRBJ1-1

CDR3aa: ASSRTSGSLDTQY
v_gene: TRBV5-1
j_gene: TRBJ2-3

CDR3aa: ASNRLAANNEQF
v_gene: TRBV7-9
j_gene: TRBJ2-1

CDR3aa: ASSSGQGYTGELF
v_gene: TRBV5-1
j_gene: TRBJ2-2

CDR3aa: ASSSGVYQPQH
v_gene: TRBV27
j_gene: TRBJ1-5

CDR3aa: ASSHGGVRGYT
v_gene: TRBV9
j_gene: TRBJ1-2

CDR3aa: ASSQYRGHNEQF
v_gene: TRBV3-1/TRBV3-2
j_gene: TRBJ2-1

CDR3aa: ASSIREGYT
v_gene: TRBV2
j_gene: TRBJ1-2

CDR3aa: ASSPLGTSGGTDTQY
v_gene: TRBV5-8
j_gene: TRBJ2-3

CDR3aa: ASSLSAGGFTDTQY
v_gene: TRBV7-8
j_gene: TRBJ2-3

CDR3aa: ASSAGTSGSGELF
v_gene: TRBV9
j_gene: TRBJ2-2

CDR3aa: ASSETGKDGYT
v_gene: TRBV25-1
j_gene: TRBJ1-2

CDR3aa: ASSPGDINYGYT
v_gene: TRBV6-5
j_gene: TRBJ1-2

CDR3aa: ASSPSGSRGTGELF
v_gene: TRBV7-2
j_gene: TRBJ2-2

CDR3aa: ASSFAQAPNTGELF
v_gene: TRBV5-1
j_gene: TRBJ2-2

CDR3aa: ASSPHLRFEEAF
v_gene: TRBV27
j_gene: TRBJ1-1

CDR3aa: ASSSRVNTEAF
v_gene: TRBV7-9
j_gene: TRBJ1-1

CDR3aa: ATARTGGTDTQY
v_gene: TRBV11-3
j_gene: TRBJ2-3

CDR3aa: ASSFDVGGGGYEQY
v_gene: TRBV5-4
j_gene: TRBJ2-7

CDR3aa: ASSIRAFGLAGGHEQF
v_gene: TRBV11-2
j_gene: TRBJ2-1

CDR3aa: ASTPESGRGTDTQY
v_gene: TRBV2
j_gene: TRBJ2-3

CDR3aa: ASSFGSGPHQPQH
v_gene: TRBV11-2
j_gene: TRBJ1-5

CDR3aa: ASSEFRRLAGDTQY
v_gene: TRBV6-1
j_gene: TRBJ2-3

CDR3aa: SVVQGAGKTQY
v_gene: TRBV29-1
j_gene: TRBJ2-5

CDR3aa: ASSQDQRQMNTEAF
v_gene: TRBV4-1
j_gene: TRBJ1-1

CDR3aa: ASSPRRTDTQY
v_gene: TRBV18
j_gene: TRBJ2-3

CDR3aa: SVAAGSTDTQY
v_gene: TRBV29-1
j_gene: TRBJ2-3

CDR3aa: ASSLVSRSGRRETQY
v_gene: TRBV7-2
j_gene: TRBJ2-5

CDR3aa: ASSQDYPTMSQH
v_gene: TRBV4-2
j_gene: TRBJ1-5

CDR3aa: ASSDMDREKHNEQF
v_gene: TRBV25-1
j_gene: TRBJ2-1

CDR3aa: ASSFIRERADTQY
v_gene: TRBV5-8
j_gene: TRBJ2-3

CDR3aa: ASSDGMAGRGAGYT
v_gene: TRBV2
j_gene: TRBJ1-2

CDR3aa: ASTRQGLNTEAF
v_gene: TRBV5-8
j_gene: TRBJ1-1

CDR3aa: ASSPIARGYNEQF
v_gene: TRBV18
j_gene: TRBJ2-1

CDR3aa: ASSYRNPSGANVLT
v_gene: TRBV5-6
j_gene: TRBJ2-6

CDR3aa: ASSLGTGDTYEQY
v_gene: TRBV11-2
j_gene: TRBJ2-7

CDR3aa: ASSGGFNEKLF
v_gene: TRBV25-1
j_gene: TRBJ1-4

CDR3aa: ASSTKRGGRDEQF
v_gene: TRBV27
j_gene: TRBJ2-1

CDR3aa: ASSTTGDNEQF
v_gene: TRBV2
j_gene: TRBJ2-1

CDR3aa: ASSQTLARDTQY
v_gene: TRBV3-1/TRBV3-2
j_gene: TRBJ2-3